This TCR beta chain is drawn from a study of identical twins. TCRdb re-called the 5' RACE reads through MiXCR, storing one row per CDR3 protein. The sample has approximately 220,000 distinct CDR3 sequences, roughly 9.4% seen once. The sequenced sample was memory (CD45RO+) T cells sorted from blood. This receptor was obtained from a woman under 30 in good health.

The CDR3 DNA follows: TGCAGCGTTGGACAGGGGGGGACCCAGTACTTC. Translation gives CSVGQGGTQYF. This chain joins TRBV29-1 and TRBJ2-5; the match to TRBD1 covers 9 bases. The germline CDR1 and CDR2 sequences are SQVTM and ANQGSEA. J was trimmed by 7 bases and V by 4 bases; bases with no gene match: 1. This CDR3 is built from 11 residues. Variable domain in full (rest from reference TRBV29-1 and TRBJ2-5): SAVISQKPSRDICQRGTSLTIQCQVDSQVTMMFWYRQQPGQSLTLIATANQGSEATYESGFVIDKFPISRPNLTFSTLTVSNMSPEDSSIYLCSVGQGGTQYFGPGTRLLVL.